The 8 T cell receptor beta chains given below trace back to one sample, sequenced in a study of blood T cell repertoires in COVID-19. Sequencing was performed with immunoSEQ multiplex PCR; in TCRdb, only in-frame clones are kept and a portion is missing. The sample lists roughly 180,000 clones; about 83% were seen once. The specimen was peripheral blood. The receptors were gathered from a man aged 40-55 years who had recovered from COVID-19.

This clone was seen repeatedly, ten times or more. V usage is TRBV21-1 and J usage is TRBJ1-4; the table names TRBD1, a call not compared with the DNA. TRBV21-1 is labeled a pseudogene. The CDR3 is 14 amino acids. CDR3 DNA sequence: TGTGCCAGCAGCAAAGCGCTCAGGGCTGAAAAACTGTTTTTT. This translates into CASSKALRAEKLFF.

The rearrangement joins TRBV28 to TRBJ2-4; 8 bases match TRBD2. Germline CDR1 MDHEN, CDR2 SYDVKM. The CDR3 totals 19 residues. V was pared by 6 bases and J by 6 bases, with 22 bases of the junction left unmatched. The CDR3 region is CASSPAEREVTGGLNIQYF. As DNA, the CDR3 is TGTGCCAGCAGCCCCGCAGAGAGGGAGGTGACGGGAGGGTTAAACATTCAGTACTTC.

The CDR3 coding sequence is TGTGCCAGCAGCTTAAAAGGCTCGGGCGGGGGGCCCTACAATGAGCAGTTCTTC. Translated: CASSLKGSGGGPYNEQFF. The chain couples TRBV13 to TRBJ2-1, with 8 positions matching TRBD2. The V gene's germline CDR1 is PRHDT and CDR2 FYEKMQ (reference sequence). V shed 2 bases, J shed 2 bases, and the junction held 11 bases outside the gene matches. The CDR3 spans 18 residues.

The chain joins TRBV19 to TRBJ2-2; D gene ambiguous. This CDR3 comprises 14 residues. Germline CDR1 LNHDA, CDR2 SQIVND (reference sequence). V lost 7 bases to trimming and J lost 2 bases, with 11 bases between them. The CDR3 reads CASNGGLNTGELFF. The CDR3 bases are TGTGCCAGTAACGGCGGCCTAAACACCGGGGAGCTGTTTTTT.

The chain uses TRBV9 and TRBJ2-1, with unresolved D. The germline gives CDR1 SGDLS, CDR2 YYNGEE. The V and J ends lost 4 bases and 5 bases respectively, with 4 bases between them. This CDR3 region has 11 residues. In DNA, the CDR3 is TGTGCCAGCAGCATAAACAATGAGCAGTTCTTC. Amino acids: CASSINNEQFF.

The CDR3 loop reads CASGLPEGRLWYGYTF. Here the CDR3 DNA reads TGTGCTAGTGGCCTCCCCGAGGGGAGGCTTTGGTATGGCTACACCTTC. The rearrangement joins TRBV12-5 to TRBJ1-2; a weak D match, TRBD1 (5 bases). V lost 6 bases and J lost 5, with 22 bases in between. Germline V gene data show CDR1 as LGHNT and CDR2 as FRNRAP. CDR3 length: 16 amino acids. Full variable domain (missing parts from reference TRBV12-5 and TRBJ1-2): DARVTQTPRHKVTEMGQEVTMRCQPILGHNTVFWYRQTMMQGLELLAYFRNRAPLDDSGMPKDRFSAEMPDATLATLKIQPSEPRDSAVYFCASGLPEGRLWYGYTFGSGTRLTVV.

This rearrangement joins TRBV11-2 to TRBJ2-7, with 7 bases matching TRBD2. CDR1 and CDR2 (germline): SGHAT, FQNNGV. CDR3 length: 12 residues. V trimming: 5 bases; J trimming: 6 bases; junction bases outside the gene matches: 4. Written as DNA, the CDR3 is TGTGCCAGCAGCCCCGGGACTACCGAGCAGTACTTC. As protein: CASSPGTTEQYF.

J is TRBJ2-2 and V is TRBV24-1; TRBD1 matches 7 bases. CDR1 is KGHDR and CDR2 is SFDVKD in the germline V gene. Trimming took 0 bases from V and 1 from J; bases not matched to a gene: 1. The CDR3 has 16 amino acids. The CDR3 nucleotides read TGTGCCACCAGTGATTTGGGACAGGAGAACACCGGGGAGCTGTTTTTT. It translates to CATSDLGQENTGELFF.